The 11 T cell receptor beta chains below were found in one sample sequenced in a study of T cell clonotyping in hematopoietic cell transplantation (dated by TCRdb to 2020 to 2022). The time point tag for this specimen amounts to: 180 days after allo-HCT. Receptor amplification or capture employed the immunoSEQ multiplex PCR assay. In its TCRdb copy, this immuneACCESS table keeps in-frame sequences only and misses some clones. Where compared with another copy, unresolved V genes explain less than half of these, and the others have no known cause. In this sample the table shows fewer than 5,000 clones, 15% to 20% of which occur a single time. The ten largest clones take up 21% of the sample. The sequenced sample was PBMCs, obtained 180 days after allogeneic stem cell transplant. The receptor source for this set is a male patient younger than 35 who had an allogeneic stem cell transplant, so the T cells may come from the graft donor. Some clones in this sample may be carry-over from other donors' samples.

This clone was detected a few times. This chain's CDR3 is CASSQGVDSYEQYF. The CDR3 DNA reads as TGCGCCAGCAGCCAAGGTGTGGACTCCTACGAGCAGTACTTC. The J gene is TRBJ2-7, the V gene TRBV4-1; D ambiguous. The CDR3 sequence is 14 residues long. CDR1 MGHRA and CDR2 YSYEKL come from the germline V gene. The V gene lost 1 base and the J gene lost 0 bases, with 7 bases spanning the gap.

There are a few counts of this clone. This chain links TRBV5-6 with TRBJ2-7, with D perhaps assigned TRBD1 or TRBD2 (5 bases each). Trimming left V 4 bases short and J 3 bases short, with 11 bases between. Germline V gene lookup returns CDR1 SGHDT and CDR2 YYEEEE. The CDR3 length is 13 residues. CDR3 loop: CASSPGRGYEQYF. The CDR3, as DNA: TGTGCCAGCAGCCCGGGACGGGGCTACGAGCAGTACTTC.

DNA for the CDR3: TGCGCCAGCGGGGGTGACAATGAGCAGTTCTTC. Protein: CASGGDNEQFF. The V and J genes are TRBV5-1 and TRBJ2-1; the D gene could be TRBD1 or TRBD2 (5 bases each). The germline V gene has CDR1 SGHRS and CDR2 YFSETQ. V was pared by 7 bases and J by 5 bases, with 7 bases between. The CDR3 length is 11 residues.

The genes are TRBV30 and TRBJ2-7, with D unclear. The length of the CDR3 is 15 residues. V was trimmed by 0 bases and J by 7 bases, leaving 19 bases between them. The germline CDR1 and CDR2 sequences are GTSNPN and SVGIG (reference sequence). In nucleotides, the CDR3 is TGTGCCTGGAGTGTCGGTCGTCTAGTGGAGCGTGAGCAGTACTTC. It translates to CAWSVGRLVEREQYF.

This sequence joins TRBV4-1 and TRBJ1-1, with D hard to call. Trimming shortened V by 4 bases and J by 1 base, and 7 bases separated the two germline ends. The CDR3 consists of 13 residues. From germline, CDR1 is MGHRA and CDR2 YSYEKL. CDR3 DNA sequence: TGCGCCAGCAGCCTGACACGGAACACTGAAGCTTTCTTT. The encoded protein is CASSLTRNTEAFF.

This clone was counted between two and nine times. Compared with germline, one end of the junction differs, possibly owing to a read error. The chain carries TRBV29-1 and TRBJ2-3, with a possible D match to TRBD1 (5 bases). This CDR3 has 12 amino acids. From germline, CDR1 is SQVTM and CDR2 ANQGSEA. The CDR3 DNA reads TGCAGCGTTCGCAGGGATACAGGTACGCAGTATTTT. It yields the protein CSVRRDTGTQYF.

This clone was found a few times. CDR3 protein: CSAREEDEQYF. CDR3 nucleotides: TGCAGTGCTAGAGAAGAGGACGAGCAGTACTTC. The rearrangement uses TRBV20-1 and TRBJ2-7; no clear D gene. The length of the CDR3 is 11 residues. Germline V CDR1 and CDR2: DFQATT, SNEGSKA (reference sequence). The V end was cut by 0 bases, the J end by 5 bases, with 5 bases between.

This clone was found a few times. CDR3: CASSWQGGSEAFF. The CDR3 nucleotides read TGTGCCAGCAGTTGGCAAGGAGGCAGTGAAGCTTTCTTT. This chain links TRBV6-5 with TRBJ1-1; no firm D call. The CDR3 runs to 13 residues. Trimming left V 4 bases short and J 7 bases short, with 13 bases between. The V gene's germline CDR1 is MNHEY and CDR2 SVGAGI.

This clone was picked up a small number of times. This chain joins TRBV29-1 and TRBJ2-7; D possibly matches TRBD1 or TRBD2 (5 bases each). The CDR3 covers 12 residues. V was cut by 7 bases and J by 2 bases, with 12 bases left in between. Germline V gene sequence: CDR1 SQVTM, CDR2 ANQGSEA. DNA for the CDR3: TGCAGCGCCGAGGGGAATACCTACGAGCAGTACTTC. Translating gives CSAEGNTYEQYF.

The chain uses TRBV25-1 and TRBJ2-7, with a possible D match to TRBD1 (6 bases). CDR3 size: 14 residues. Germline V CDR1 and CDR2: MGHDK, SYGVNS. V was cut by 4 bases and J by 3 bases, with 13 bases left in between. The CDR3 nucleotides read TGTGCCAGCAGTGGGGACAAGATGAACTACGAGCAGTACTTC. Protein sequence: CASSGDKMNYEQYF.

By frequency in the sample, this clone is medium-sized. This specimen includes other DNA sequences encoding the same CDR3. This chain connects TRBV30 to TRBJ2-7; no reliable D call. The length of the CDR3 is 11 residues. The germline V gene encodes CDR1 GTSNPN and CDR2 SVGIG (reference sequence). V gave up 1 base and J gave up 4 bases, with 5 bases separating them. The CDR3 protein is CAWSGQYEQYF. The CDR3 nucleotides read TGTGCCTGGAGTGGTCAATACGAGCAGTACTTC.